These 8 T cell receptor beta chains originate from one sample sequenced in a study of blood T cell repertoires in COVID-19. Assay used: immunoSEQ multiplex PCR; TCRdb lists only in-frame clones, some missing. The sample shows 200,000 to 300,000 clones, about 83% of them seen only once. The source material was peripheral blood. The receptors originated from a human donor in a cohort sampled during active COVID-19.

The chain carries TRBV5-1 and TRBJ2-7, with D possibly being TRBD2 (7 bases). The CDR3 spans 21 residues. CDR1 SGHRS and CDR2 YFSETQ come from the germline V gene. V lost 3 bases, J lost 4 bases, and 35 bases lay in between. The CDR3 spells CASSSGQPWGGGLDSQYEQYF. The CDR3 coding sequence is TGCGCCAGCAGCTCGGGTCAACCCTGGGGAGGGGGGCTAGACTCCCAATACGAGCAGTACTTC.

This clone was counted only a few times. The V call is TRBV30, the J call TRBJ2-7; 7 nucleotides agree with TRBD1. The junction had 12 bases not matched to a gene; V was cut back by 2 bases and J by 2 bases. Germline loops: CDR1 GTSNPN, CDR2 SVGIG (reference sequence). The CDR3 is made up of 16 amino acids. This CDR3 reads CAWSRLRGQRAYEQYF. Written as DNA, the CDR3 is TGTGCCTGGAGTAGGTTAAGGGGGCAGAGAGCCTACGAGCAGTACTTC.

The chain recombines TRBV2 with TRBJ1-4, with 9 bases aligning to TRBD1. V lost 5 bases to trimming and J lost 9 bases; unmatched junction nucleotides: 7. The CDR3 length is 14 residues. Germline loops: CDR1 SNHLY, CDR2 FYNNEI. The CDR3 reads CASSPRDRAKKLFF. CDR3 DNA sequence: TGTGCCAGCAGTCCCCGGGACAGGGCCAAAAAACTGTTTTTT.

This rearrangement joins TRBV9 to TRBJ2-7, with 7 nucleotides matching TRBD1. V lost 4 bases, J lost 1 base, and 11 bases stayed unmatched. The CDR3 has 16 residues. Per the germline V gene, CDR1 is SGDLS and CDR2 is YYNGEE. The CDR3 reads CASSPGTVPQSYEQYF. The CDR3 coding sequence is TGTGCCAGCAGCCCAGGGACAGTTCCCCAATCCTACGAGCAGTACTTC.

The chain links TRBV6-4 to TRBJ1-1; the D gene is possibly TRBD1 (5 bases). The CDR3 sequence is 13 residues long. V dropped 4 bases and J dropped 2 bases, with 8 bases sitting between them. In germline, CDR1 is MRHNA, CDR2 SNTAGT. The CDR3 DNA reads TGTGCCAGCAGTGGGGGCTATAACACTGAAGCTTTCTTT. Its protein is CASSGGYNTEAFF.

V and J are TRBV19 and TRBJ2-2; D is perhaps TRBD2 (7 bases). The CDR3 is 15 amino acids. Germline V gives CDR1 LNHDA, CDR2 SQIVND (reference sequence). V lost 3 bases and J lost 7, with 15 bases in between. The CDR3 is CASSMGGGTVGELFF. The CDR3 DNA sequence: TGTGCCAGTAGTATGGGCGGGGGCACTGTCGGGGAGCTGTTTTTT.

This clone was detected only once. The CDR3 loop reads CASSGSLDWFRVYGYTF. For the CDR3, the DNA is TGTGCCAGTAGTGGAAGCCTGGACTGGTTCCGGGTCTATGGCTACACCTTC. V is TRBV19 and J is TRBJ1-2; D is uncertain. Germline V lookup: CDR1 LNHDA, CDR2 SQIVND (reference sequence). The ends were cut back, 5 bases at V and 4 bases at J, with 23 bases in the middle. The CDR3 spans 17 residues.

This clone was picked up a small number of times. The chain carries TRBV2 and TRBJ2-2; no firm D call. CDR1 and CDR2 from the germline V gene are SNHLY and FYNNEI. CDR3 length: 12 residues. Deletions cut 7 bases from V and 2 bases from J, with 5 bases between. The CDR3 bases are TGTGCCAGCACTGTAAACACCGGGGAGCTGTTTTTT. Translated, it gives CASTVNTGELFF.